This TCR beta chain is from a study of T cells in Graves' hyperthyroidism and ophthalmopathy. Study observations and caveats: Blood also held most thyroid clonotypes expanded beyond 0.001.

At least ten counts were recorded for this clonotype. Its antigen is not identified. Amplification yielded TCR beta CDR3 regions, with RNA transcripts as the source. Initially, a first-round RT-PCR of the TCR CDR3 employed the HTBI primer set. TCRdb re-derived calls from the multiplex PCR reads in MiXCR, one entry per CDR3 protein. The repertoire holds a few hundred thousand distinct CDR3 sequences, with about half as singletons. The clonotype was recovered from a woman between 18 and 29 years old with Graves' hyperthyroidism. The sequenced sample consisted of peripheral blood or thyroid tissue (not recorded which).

In nucleotides, the CDR3 is TGTGCCAGCAGCTTTCCAGGCCGGGAGAACACTGAAGCTTTCTTT. This gives the protein CASSFPGRENTEAFF. The chain has TRBV7-9 and TRBJ1-1; no clear D. The CDR3 has 15 residues. Trimming removed 3 bases from V and 1 base from J, with 12 bases in between. Germline CDR1 SEHNR, CDR2 FQNEAQ (reference sequence).